This T cell receptor beta chain was documented in a study of T-cell memory formation after mild COVID-19 (dated by TCRdb to 2020 to 2022). A note on the overall study: TCR sequence clusters from the two donors were largely donor specific. In two donors, T-cell clones that expanded and contracted after mild COVID-19 were tracked by sequencing TCRalpha and TCRbeta repertoires over time. The cohort was made up of two young adult volunteers, one female and one male, who were previously healthy. Study-wide conclusions, independent of this receptor: Some responding clones were detected in pre-infection memory, which suggested that pre-existing cross-reactive memory T cells had joined the SARS-CoV-2 response. Clones contracting from day 15 to 85 had balanced CD4/CD8 phenotypes, while a second wave expanding from day 15 to 37 was biased towards CD4+. The study covered only a couple of mild cases, and larger cohorts including severe cases with pre-infection samples were considered necessary. Contracting CD4+ clones were located mainly in the CM and EM memory subsets, whereas CD8+ clones were found to be enriched in EMRA. SARS-CoV-2 specificity was not confirmed for the second-wave clones peaking on day 37.

V is cut back by 4 bases and J by 2 bases, with 4 bases in the junction unmatched. The CDR3 runs 14 amino acids, cysteine and phenylalanine included. The DNA shown is the 42-base CDR3, in frame from base 1. Concerning this clonotype: The antigen it binds to is not known. No quality values exist for individual bases; no much larger clone is one base distant.

Sequencer: Illumina NovaSeq 6000. cDNA libraries for TCRalpha and TCRbeta were prepared by 5'RACE using constant-segment primers, with sample barcodes and unique molecular identifiers added. RNA was extracted from every sample with Trizol reagent. Libraries were amplified in two PCR steps, with a second sample barcode and Illumina TruSeq adapters added in the second step. The libraries were sequenced on an Illumina NovaSeq using 2 x 150 bp paired-end reads. As for how the authors treated the data: Demultiplexing of reads and collapsing into UMI-guided consensus sequences were performed with migec v1.2.7. Using mixcr v2.1.11, the UMI consensuses were aligned to TRA and TRB V and J templates and assembled into clonotypes. A clonotype was counted as expanded or contracted only if both edgeR and NoisET called the change significant, with noise models trained on biological replicates. edgeR calls used a false discovery rate-adjusted p below 0.01 and a log2 fold-change threshold of 1. PCA with hierarchical clustering of max-normalized trajectories of the 1000 most abundant clonotypes was used as exploratory dynamics analysis. Separately sequenced CD4+ and CD8+ repertoires were used to assign the CD4 or CD8 phenotype of responding clones. Clones were called with MiXCR by TCRdb after fastp trimmed the public reads at Q25, and only in-frame beta chains were retained. Every distinct CDR3 protein forms one entry, paired with its most common genes and DNA. None of the V and J calls come from the authors' own analysis; TCRdb made them. This sample is represented by tens of thousands of distinct CDR3 sequences; around a quarter of them were singletons. The top ten clones comprise 35% to 45% of the sample.

Ficoll-Paque density gradient centrifugation was used to isolate PBMCs. Sequencing used PBMCs or a T cell subset sorted from them (not recorded which). In this chain, TRBV12-3 or TRBV12-4 is recombined with TRBJ1-1, and 7 junction bases match TRBD1. This TCR derives from a man younger than 30 who had mild COVID-19 (a few samples of this study predate the infection). The sample titles of this study are shuffled in the database, so cell type and time point are left out; the donor was told from shared clones. The DNA reads as follows: TGTGCCAGCAGTTCCGGGACAGACAACACTGAAGCTTTCTTT. Translation gives CASSSGTDNTEAFF.